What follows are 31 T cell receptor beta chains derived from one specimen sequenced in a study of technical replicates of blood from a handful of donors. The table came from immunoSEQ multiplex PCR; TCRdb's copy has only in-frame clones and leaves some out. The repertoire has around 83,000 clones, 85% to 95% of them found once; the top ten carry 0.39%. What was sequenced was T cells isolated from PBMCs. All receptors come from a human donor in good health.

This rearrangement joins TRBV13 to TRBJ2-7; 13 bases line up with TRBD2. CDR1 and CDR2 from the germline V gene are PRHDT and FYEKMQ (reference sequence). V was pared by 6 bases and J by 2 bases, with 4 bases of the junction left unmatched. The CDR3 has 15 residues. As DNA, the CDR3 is TGTGCCAGCAGGGAAACTAGCGGGAGGGCCTACGAGCAGTACTTC. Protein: CASRETSGRAYEQYF.

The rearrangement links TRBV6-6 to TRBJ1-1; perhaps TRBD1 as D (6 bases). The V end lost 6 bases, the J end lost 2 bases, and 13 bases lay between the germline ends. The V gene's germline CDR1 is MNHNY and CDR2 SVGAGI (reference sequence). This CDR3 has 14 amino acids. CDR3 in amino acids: CASSSDRINTEAFF. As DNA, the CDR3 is TGTGCCAGCAGCTCCGACAGGATTAACACTGAAGCTTTCTTT.

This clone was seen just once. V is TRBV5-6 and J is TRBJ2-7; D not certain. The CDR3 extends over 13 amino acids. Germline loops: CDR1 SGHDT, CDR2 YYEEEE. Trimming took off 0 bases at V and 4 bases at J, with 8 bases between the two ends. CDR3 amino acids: CASSLVTGYEQYF. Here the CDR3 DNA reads TGTGCCAGCAGCTTGGTAACCGGTTACGAGCAGTACTTC. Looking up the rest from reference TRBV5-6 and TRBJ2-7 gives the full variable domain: DAGVTQSPTHLIKTRGQQVTLRCSPKSGHDTVSWYQQALGQGPQFIFQYYEEEERQRGNFPDRFSGHQFPNYSSELNVNALLLGDSALYLCASSLVTGYEQYFGPGTRLTVT.

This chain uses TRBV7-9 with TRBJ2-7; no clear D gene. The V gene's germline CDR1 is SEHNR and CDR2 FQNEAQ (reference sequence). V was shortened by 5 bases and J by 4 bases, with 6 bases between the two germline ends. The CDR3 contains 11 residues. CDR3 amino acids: CASSRTYEQYF. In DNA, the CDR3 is TGTGCCAGCAGCCGTACTTACGAGCAGTACTTC.

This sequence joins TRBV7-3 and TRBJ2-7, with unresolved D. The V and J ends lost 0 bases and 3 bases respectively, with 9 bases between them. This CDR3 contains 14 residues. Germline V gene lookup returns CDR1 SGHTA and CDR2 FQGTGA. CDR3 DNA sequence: TGTGCCAGCAGCTTAACGTCTAACAGCTACGAGCAGTACTTC. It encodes CASSLTSNSYEQYF. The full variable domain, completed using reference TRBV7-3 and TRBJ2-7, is GAGVSQTPSNKVTEKGKYVELRCDPISGHTALYWYRQSLGQGPEFLIYFQGTGAADDSGLPNDRFFAVRPEGSVSTLKIQRTERGDSAVYLCASSLTSNSYEQYFGPGTRLTVT.

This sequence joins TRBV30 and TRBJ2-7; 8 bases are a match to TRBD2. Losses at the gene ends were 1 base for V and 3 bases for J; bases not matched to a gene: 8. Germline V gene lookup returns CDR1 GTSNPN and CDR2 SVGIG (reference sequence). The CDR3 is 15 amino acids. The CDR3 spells CAWSGPGTRLYEQYF. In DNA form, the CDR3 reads TGTGCCTGGAGTGGTCCAGGGACTAGACTCTACGAGCAGTACTTC. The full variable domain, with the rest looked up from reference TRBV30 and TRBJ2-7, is SQTIHQWPATLVQPVGSPLSLECTVEGTSNPNLYWYRQAAGRGLQLLFYSVGIGQISSEVPQNLSASRPQDRQFILSSKKLLLSDSGFYLCAWSGPGTRLYEQYFGPGTRLTVT.

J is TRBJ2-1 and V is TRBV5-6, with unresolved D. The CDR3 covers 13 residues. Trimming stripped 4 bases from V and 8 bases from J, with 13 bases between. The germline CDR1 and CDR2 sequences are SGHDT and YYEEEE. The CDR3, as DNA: TGTGCCAGCAGCCAAACGGTTTCCGATGAGCAGTTCTTC. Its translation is CASSQTVSDEQFF.

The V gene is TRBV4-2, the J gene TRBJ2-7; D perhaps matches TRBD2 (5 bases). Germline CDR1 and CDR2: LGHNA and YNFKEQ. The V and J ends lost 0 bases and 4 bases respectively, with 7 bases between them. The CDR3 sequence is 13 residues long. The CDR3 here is CASSQEAGYEQYF. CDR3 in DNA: TGTGCCAGCAGCCAAGAGGCGGGTTACGAGCAGTACTTC.

The CDR3 sequence is CAHGGYEKAYEQYF. The DNA of the CDR3 is TGTGCTCATGGGGGGTACGAAAAGGCCTACGAGCAGTACTTC. V usage is TRBV28 and J usage is TRBJ2-7, with D maybe TRBD2 (6 bases). The CDR3 is 14 residues long. Germline loops: CDR1 MDHEN, CDR2 SYDVKM.

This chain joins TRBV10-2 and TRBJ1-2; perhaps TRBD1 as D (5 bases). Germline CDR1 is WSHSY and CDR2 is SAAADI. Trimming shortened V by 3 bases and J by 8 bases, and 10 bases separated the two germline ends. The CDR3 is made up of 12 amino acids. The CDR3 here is CASSDIGGGYTF. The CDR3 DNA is TGCGCCAGCAGTGATATCGGGGGAGGCTACACCTTC.

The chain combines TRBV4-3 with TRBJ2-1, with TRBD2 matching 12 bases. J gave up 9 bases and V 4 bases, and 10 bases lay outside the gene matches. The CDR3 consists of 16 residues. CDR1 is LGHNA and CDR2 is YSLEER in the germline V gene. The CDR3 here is CASSRRTSGIAFEQFF. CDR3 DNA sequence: TGCGCCAGCAGCCGCCGGACTAGCGGGATTGCGTTTGAGCAGTTCTTC.

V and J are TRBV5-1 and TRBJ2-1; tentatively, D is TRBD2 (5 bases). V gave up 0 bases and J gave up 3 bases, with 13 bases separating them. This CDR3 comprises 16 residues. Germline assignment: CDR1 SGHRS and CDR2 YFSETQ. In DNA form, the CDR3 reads TGCGCCAGCAGCTTGGCCACCGGGATGTACTACAATGAGCAGTTCTTC. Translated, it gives CASSLATGMYYNEQFF.

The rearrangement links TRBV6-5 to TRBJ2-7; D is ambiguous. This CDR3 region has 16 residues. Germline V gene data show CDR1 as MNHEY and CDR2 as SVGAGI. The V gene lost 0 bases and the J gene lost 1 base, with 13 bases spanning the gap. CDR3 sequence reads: CASSYSTGKRSYEQYF. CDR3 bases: TGTGCCAGCAGTTACTCGACGGGTAAAAGGTCCTACGAGCAGTACTTC.

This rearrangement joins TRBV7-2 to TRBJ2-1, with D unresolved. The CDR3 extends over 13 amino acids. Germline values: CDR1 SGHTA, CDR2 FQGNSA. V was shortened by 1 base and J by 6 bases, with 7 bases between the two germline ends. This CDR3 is CASSLGLINEQFF. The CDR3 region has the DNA TGTGCCAGCAGCTTAGGGCTCATCAATGAGCAGTTCTTC.

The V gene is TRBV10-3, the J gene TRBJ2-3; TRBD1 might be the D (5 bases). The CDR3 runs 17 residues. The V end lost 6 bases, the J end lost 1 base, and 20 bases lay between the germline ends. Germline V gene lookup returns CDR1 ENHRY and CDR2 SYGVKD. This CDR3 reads CAISEYGAEDGTDTQYF. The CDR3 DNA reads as TGTGCCATCAGCGAATATGGGGCAGAAGACGGCACAGATACGCAGTATTTT.

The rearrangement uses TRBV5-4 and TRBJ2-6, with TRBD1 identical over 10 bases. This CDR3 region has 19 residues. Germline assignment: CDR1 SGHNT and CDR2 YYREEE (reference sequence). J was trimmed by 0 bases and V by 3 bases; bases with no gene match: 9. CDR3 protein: CASSWGQGPTYSGANVLTF. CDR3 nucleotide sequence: TGTGCCAGCAGCTGGGGACAGGGGCCCACCTACTCTGGGGCCAACGTCCTGACTTTC.

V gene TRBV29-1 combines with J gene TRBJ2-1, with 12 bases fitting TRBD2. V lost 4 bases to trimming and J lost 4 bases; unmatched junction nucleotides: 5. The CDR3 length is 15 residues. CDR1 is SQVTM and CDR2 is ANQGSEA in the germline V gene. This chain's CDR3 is CSVGLAGAEYNEQFF. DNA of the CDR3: TGCAGCGTTGGACTAGCGGGAGCTGAATACAATGAGCAGTTCTTC.

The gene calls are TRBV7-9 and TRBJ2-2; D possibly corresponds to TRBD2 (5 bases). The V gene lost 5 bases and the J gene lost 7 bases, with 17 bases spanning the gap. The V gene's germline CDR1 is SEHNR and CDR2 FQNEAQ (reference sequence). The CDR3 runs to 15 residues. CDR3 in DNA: TGTGCCAGCAGCCCCCCTGCTGGGAGTATCGGGGAGCTGTTTTTT. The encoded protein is CASSPPAGSIGELFF.

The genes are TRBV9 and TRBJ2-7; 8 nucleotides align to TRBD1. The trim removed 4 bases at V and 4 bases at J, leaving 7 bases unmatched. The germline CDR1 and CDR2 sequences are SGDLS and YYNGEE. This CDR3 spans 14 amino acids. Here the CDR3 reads CASSPGTGAYEQYF. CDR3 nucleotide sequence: TGTGCCAGCAGCCCTGGGACAGGAGCATACGAGCAGTACTTC.

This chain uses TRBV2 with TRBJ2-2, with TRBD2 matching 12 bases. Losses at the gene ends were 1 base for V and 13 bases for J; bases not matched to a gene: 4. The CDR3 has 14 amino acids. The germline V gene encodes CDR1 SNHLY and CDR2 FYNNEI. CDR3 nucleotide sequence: TGTGCCAGCAGTGAAGGACTAGCGGGAGTGTTGCTGTTTTTT. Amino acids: CASSEGLAGVLLFF. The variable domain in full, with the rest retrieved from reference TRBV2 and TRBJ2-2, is EPEVTQTPSHQVTQMGQEVILRCVPISNHLYFYWYRQILGQKVEFLVSFYNNEISEKSEIFDDQFSVERPDGSNFTLKIRSTKLEDSAMYFCASSEGLAGVLLFFGEGSRLTVL.

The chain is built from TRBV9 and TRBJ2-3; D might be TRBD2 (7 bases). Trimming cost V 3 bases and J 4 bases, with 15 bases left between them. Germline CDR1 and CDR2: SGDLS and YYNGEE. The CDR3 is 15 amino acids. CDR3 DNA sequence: TGTGCCAGCAGCGACGAACTAGGGGGGGCAGATACGCAGTATTTT. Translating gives CASSDELGGADTQYF. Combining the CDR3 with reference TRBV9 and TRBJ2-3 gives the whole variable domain DSGVTQTPKHLITATGQRVTLRCSPRSGDLSVYWYQQSLDQGLQFLIQYYNGEERAKGNILERFSAQQFPDLHSELNLSSLELGDSALYFCASSDELGGADTQYFGPGTRLTVL.

CDR3 DNA sequence: TGTGCCAGCCGAAGGGGTGAAGACGAGCAGTACTTC. This gives the protein CASRRGEDEQYF. V usage is TRBV19 and J usage is TRBJ2-7, with D tentatively TRBD1 (5 bases). This CDR3 is 12 amino acids long. The V gene lost 9 bases and the J gene lost 5 bases, with 14 bases spanning the gap. CDR1 is LNHDA, CDR2 SQIVND, per germline (reference sequence).

CDR3 residues: CASSYSDTQYF. The CDR3 DNA follows: TGTGCCAGCAGCTACTCCGATACGCAGTATTTT. The genes are TRBV7-3 and TRBJ2-3; D ambiguous. Germline CDR1 SGHTA, CDR2 FQGTGA. Trimming took off 4 bases at V and 6 bases at J, with 5 bases between the two ends. The CDR3 has 11 residues.

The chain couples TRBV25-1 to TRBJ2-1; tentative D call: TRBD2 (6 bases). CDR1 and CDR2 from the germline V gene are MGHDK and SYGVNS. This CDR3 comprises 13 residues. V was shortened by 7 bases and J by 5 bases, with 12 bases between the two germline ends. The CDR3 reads CASNPLANNEQFF. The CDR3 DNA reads TGTGCCAGCAACCCCCTAGCGAACAATGAGCAGTTCTTC.

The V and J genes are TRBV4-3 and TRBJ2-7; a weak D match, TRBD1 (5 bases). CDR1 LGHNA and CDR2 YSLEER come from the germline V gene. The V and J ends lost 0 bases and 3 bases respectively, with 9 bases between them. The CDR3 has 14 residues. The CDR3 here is CASSQESRDYEQYF. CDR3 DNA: TGCGCCAGCAGCCAAGAATCCAGGGACTACGAGCAGTACTTC.

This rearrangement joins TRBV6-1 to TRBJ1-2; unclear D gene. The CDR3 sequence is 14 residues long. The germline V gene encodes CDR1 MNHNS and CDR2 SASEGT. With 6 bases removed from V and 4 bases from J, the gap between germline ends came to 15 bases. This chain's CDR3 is CASSDGGDLYGYTF. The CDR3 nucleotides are TGTGCCAGCAGCGATGGCGGAGACCTCTATGGCTACACCTTC.

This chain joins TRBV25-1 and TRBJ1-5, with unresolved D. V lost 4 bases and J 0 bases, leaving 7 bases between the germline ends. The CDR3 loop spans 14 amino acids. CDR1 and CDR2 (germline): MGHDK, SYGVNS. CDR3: CASSGQNSNQPQHF. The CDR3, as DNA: TGTGCCAGCAGTGGTCAGAATAGCAATCAGCCCCAGCATTTT.

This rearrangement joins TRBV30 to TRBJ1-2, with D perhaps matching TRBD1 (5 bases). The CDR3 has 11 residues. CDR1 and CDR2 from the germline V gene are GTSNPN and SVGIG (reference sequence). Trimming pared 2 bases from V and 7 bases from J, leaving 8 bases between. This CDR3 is CAWSSGGGYTF. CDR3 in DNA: TGTGCCTGGAGTTCCGGGGGTGGCTACACCTTC.

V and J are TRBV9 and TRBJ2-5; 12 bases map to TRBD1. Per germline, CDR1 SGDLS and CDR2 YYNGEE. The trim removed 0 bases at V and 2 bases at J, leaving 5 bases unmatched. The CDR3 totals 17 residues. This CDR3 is CASSVGGTGGLQETQYF. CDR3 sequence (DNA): TGTGCCAGCAGCGTAGGAGGGACAGGGGGCCTACAAGAGACCCAGTACTTC.

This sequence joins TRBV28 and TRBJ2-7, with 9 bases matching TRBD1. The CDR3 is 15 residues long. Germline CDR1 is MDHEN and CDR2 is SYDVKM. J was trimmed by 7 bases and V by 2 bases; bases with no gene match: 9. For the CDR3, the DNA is TGTGCCAGCAGTTTACGACCCGGGACAGGGCAAGAGCAGTACTTC. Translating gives CASSLRPGTGQEQYF.

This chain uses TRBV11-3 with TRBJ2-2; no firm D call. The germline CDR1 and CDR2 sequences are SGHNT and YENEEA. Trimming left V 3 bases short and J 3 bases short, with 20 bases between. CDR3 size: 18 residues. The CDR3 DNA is TGTGCCAGCAGCTTTTCCGTACTCCCCCGGCGGTACACCGGGGAGCTGTTTTTT. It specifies CASSFSVLPRRYTGELFF.